This paragraph covers one T cell receptor beta chain sequence. Its cognate antigen is unknown. This specimen belongs to a study of T cell responses to AZD1222 COVID-19 vaccine. Study-wide findings and caveats: Clonal diversity was possibly underestimated; the donors were predominantly white British and more often female. Dominant CD4 TCR responses targeted spike regions 160-218 and 743-854. Epitopes outside B.1.351 and B.1.1.7 mutated regions reportedly drew nearly half of spike TCRs.

Repertoires were generated with immunoSEQ multiplex PCR, while TCRdb's copy carries only in-frame clones and drops some. This table holds about 100,000 clones, 92% found once. The trim removed 4 bases at V and 4 bases at J, leaving 6 bases unmatched. CDR1 KGHSH and CDR2 LQKENI come from the germline V gene. This CDR3 spans 14 amino acids. The sample was peripheral blood, taken on day 0 of AZD1222 vaccination. The receptor comes from an adult in good health. The chain couples TRBV18 to TRBJ1-1; 7 bases match TRBD1. This CDR3 is CASSQQDRLTEAFF. CDR3 coding DNA: TGTGCCAGCTCACAACAGGACAGGCTCACTGAAGCTTTCTTT.